The sample holds a few counts of the clone carrying this T cell receptor (beta chain). The data belong to a study of T-cell reconstitution after alpha-beta-depleted transplantation in children. The TCRbeta library was prepared with unique molecular identifiers. MiXCR, run by TCRdb on the PCR reads, gives a single entry per CDR3 protein. The table lists fewer than 550,000 distinct CDR3 sequences, 11% of them singletons. CDR1 is SGHRS and CDR2 is YFSETQ in the germline V gene. With V trimmed by 0 bases and J by 5 bases, 5 bases remained unmatched. The CDR3 covers 15 residues. The rearrangement joins TRBV5-1 to TRBJ2-5; TRBD2 matches 9 bases. The TCR sequence derives from a human donor who donated a stem cell graft to a child with acute myeloid leukemia. The sequences come from PBMCs from the stem cell graft donor, collected from the stem cell graft. This chain's CDR3 is CASSLAGLAMETQYF. CDR3 coding DNA: TGCGCCAGCAGCTTGGCGGGACTAGCAATGGAGACCCAGTACTTC.